Below are 5 T cell receptor beta chains sequenced from a single sample in a study of CD8+ T cells in alopecia areata. Sequencing templates came from extracted RNA that was reverse transcribed into cDNA. This table comes from immunoSEQ multiplex PCR, and its TCRdb copy is limited to in-frame clones, with some not included. The table has roughly 190,000 clones, about 60% seen once. As to treatment: oral pan-JAK inhibitor, 5-10 mg twice daily. The specimen was CD4+ T cells sorted from blood, collected at week 4, from a patient treated with tofacitinib. These receptors all stem from a human donor with alopecia areata.

This clone has just a few counts. This chain connects TRBV4-1 to TRBJ1-3; a weak D match, TRBD1 (5 bases). Trimming shortened V by 0 bases and J by 0 bases, and 9 bases separated the two germline ends. The CDR3 covers 16 residues. CDR1 MGHRA and CDR2 YSYEKL come from the germline V gene. CDR3 sequence: CASSQDHQGSGNTIYF. The CDR3, as DNA: TGCGCCAGCAGCCAAGATCACCAGGGCTCTGGAAACACCATATATTTT.

The rearrangement joins TRBV29-1 to TRBJ1-1, with D perhaps matching TRBD1 (6 bases). CDR1 and CDR2 from the germline V gene are SQVTM and ANQGSEA. V was trimmed by 3 bases and J by 0 bases, leaving 17 bases between them. The CDR3 loop spans 16 amino acids. The CDR3 sequence: CSVDGAGGRLNTEAFF. The CDR3, as DNA: TGCAGCGTTGATGGGGCTGGGGGCAGACTGAACACTGAAGCTTTCTTT.

The gene calls are TRBV20-1 and TRBJ1-4, with unresolved D. Between the trimmed V and J ends, which lost 4 bases and 7 bases, there was a span of 7 bases. The CDR3 sequence is 11 residues long. Germline V gives CDR1 DFQATT, CDR2 SNEGSKA (reference sequence). The CDR3 nucleotides read TGCAGTGCTACATCGCTTGAAAAACTGTTTTTT. Protein: CSATSLEKLFF.

The genes are TRBV6-5 and TRBJ1-5, with 11 nucleotides matching TRBD1. Germline V gene sequence: CDR1 MNHEY, CDR2 SVGAGI. V lost 6 bases, J lost 5 bases, and 0 bases stayed unmatched. The CDR3 is made up of 13 amino acids. The CDR3 loop is CASRGQGDQPQHF. The CDR3 region has the DNA TGTGCCAGCAGGGGACAGGGGGATCAGCCCCAGCATTTT.

The chain couples TRBV30 to TRBJ1-1, with D possibly being TRBD1 (6 bases). This CDR3 region has 13 residues. V was clipped by 4 bases and J by 2 bases, with 11 bases between them. Germline CDR1 GTSNPN, CDR2 SVGIG (reference sequence). CDR3 loop: CAWTTGTNTEAFF. DNA of the CDR3: TGTGCCTGGACAACAGGGACTAACACTGAAGCTTTCTTT.